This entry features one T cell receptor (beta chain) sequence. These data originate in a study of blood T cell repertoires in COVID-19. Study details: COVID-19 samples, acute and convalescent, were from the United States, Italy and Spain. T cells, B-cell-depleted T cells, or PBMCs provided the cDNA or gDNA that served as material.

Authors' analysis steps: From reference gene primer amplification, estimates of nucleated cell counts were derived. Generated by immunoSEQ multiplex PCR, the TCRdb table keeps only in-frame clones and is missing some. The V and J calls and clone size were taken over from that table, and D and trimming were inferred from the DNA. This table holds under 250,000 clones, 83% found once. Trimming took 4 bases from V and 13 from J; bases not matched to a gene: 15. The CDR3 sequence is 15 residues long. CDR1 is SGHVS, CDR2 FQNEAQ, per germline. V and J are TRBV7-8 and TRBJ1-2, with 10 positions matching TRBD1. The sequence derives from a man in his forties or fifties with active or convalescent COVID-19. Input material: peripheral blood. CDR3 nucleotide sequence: TGTGCCAGCAGCTCCTCCCCCGACAGGGGGCGGGTAAGCACCTTC. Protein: CASSSSPDRGRVSTF.